A selection of T cell receptor beta chains follows, all from one sample in a study of T cell repertoires in cytomegalovirus infection. TCRdb recomputed calls from the reads with MiXCR, one row per CDR3 protein. The sample shows nearly 700,000 distinct CDR3 sequences, around a third of them seen only once. Antigen specificity for these receptors is unknown. Sequencing used cultured PBMCs, obtained from culture after CMV antigen stimulation. The receptors were sampled from a human donor in good health (CMV status not recorded). Some clones in this sample may be carry-over from other donors' samples. CDR3s include the opening cysteine and the closing phenylalanine or tryptophan. A D gene is named only where the DNA matches it firmly. Not all rows give a size; the values are once, few, many and, for expanded clones, a class.

V	J	size	D	DNA	CDR3
TRBV12-3/TRBV12-4	TRBJ2-1	.	TRBD1	TGTGCCAGCAGGGGATCCCCGGGACAGGGAGGCTCCTACAATGAGCAGTTCTTC	CASRGSPGQGGSYNEQFF
TRBV5-1	TRBJ2-5	.	.	TGCGCCAGCAGCCCTGGACTCCAAGGGGAGACCCAGTACTTC	CASSPGLQGETQYF
TRBV7-6	TRBJ1-1	many	.	TGTGCCAGCAGCTTAGCTGTCGGGGGAAAGAACACTGAAGCTTTCTTT	CASSLAVGGKNTEAFF
TRBV7-6	TRBJ2-7	.	TRBD2	TGTGCCAGCAGCTTCGGGACTAGCGACTACGAGCAGTACTTC	CASSFGTSDYEQYF
TRBV11-2	TRBJ2-3	.	.	TGTGCCAGCAGCCCGCGAATGACCACAGATACGCAGTATTTT	CASSPRMTTDTQYF
TRBV7-2	TRBJ2-1	.	.	TGTGCCAGCAGCATACTAGGGATTACGTCCTACAATGAGCAGTTCTTC	CASSILGITSYNEQFF
TRBV6-2/TRBV6-3	TRBJ2-1	.	TRBD2	TGTGCCAGCAGTTACCCTAGACTAGCGGGGAATGAGCGGCAGTTCTTC	CASSYPRLAGNERQFF
TRBV4-1	TRBJ2-1	.	TRBD2	TGCGCCAGCAGCCAAGATACAGCGGGAGATTTCGACAATGAGCAGTTCTTC	CASSQDTAGDFDNEQFF
TRBV20-1	TRBJ2-1	.	.	TGCAGTGCGCAGAACCCCAGGGGGGCAATCCCCTACAATGAGCAGTTCTTC	CSAQNPRGAIPYNEQFF
TRBV12-5	TRBJ2-1	once	.	TGTGCTAGTGGCCACTCCCACCGCAATGAGCAGTTCTTC	CASGHSHRNEQFF
TRBV9	TRBJ2-3	.	TRBD2	TGTGCCAGCTCGGGACTAGCACGTGGAGATACGCAGTATTTT	CASSGLARGDTQYF
TRBV7-8	TRBJ2-7	many	TRBD1	TGTGCCAGCAGTTTAATGACAGGGGCCGAATACGAGCAGTACTTC	CASSLMTGAEYEQYF
TRBV7-3	TRBJ2-3	few	.	TGTGCCAGCAGCCCCGTCCGGGATACGCAGTATTTT	CASSPVRDTQYF
TRBV12-3/TRBV12-4	TRBJ1-1	many	.	TGTGCCAGCAGTTTCCAGACTTTGGTCACTGAAGCTTTCTTT	CASSFQTLVTEAFF
TRBV5-4	TRBJ2-4	.	TRBD1	TGTGCCAGCAGCCCAAAGACAGGGGGGGACATTCAGTACTTC	CASSPKTGGDIQYF
TRBV12-3/TRBV12-4	TRBJ1-4	few	TRBD1	TGTGCCAGCAGTCTCCGACAGGGGGGGAATGAAAAACTGTTTTTT	CASSLRQGGNEKLFF
TRBV7-2	TRBJ2-4	.	TRBD1	TGTGCCAGCAGCTCGCCGGGACAGGGAGGCAATGATCAGTACTTC	CASSSPGQGGNDQYF
TRBV7-4	TRBJ2-5	.	.	TGTGCCAGCAGCATGTTCGGTCCCCAAGAGACCCAGTACTTC	CASSMFGPQETQYF
TRBV12-3/TRBV12-4	TRBJ1-4	.	.	TGTGCCAGCAGTTCATTTCGGCCGGCAACTAATGAAAAACTGTTTTTT	CASSSFRPATNEKLFF
TRBV7-9	TRBJ2-4	.	TRBD1	TGTGCCAGCAGCACGGGGACAGGGGGCGACCATCTAGCCAAAAACATTCAGTACTTC	CASSTGTGGDHLAKNIQYF
TRBV7-2	TRBJ1-4	few	TRBD1	TGTGCCACCGACAGGGTAAATGAAAAACTGTTTTTT	CATDRVNEKLFF
TRBV4-1	TRBJ1-1	few	TRBD1	TGCGCCAGCAGCCATCCCGGACAGGGCAACACTGAAGCTTTCTTT	CASSHPGQGNTEAFF
TRBV11-1	TRBJ1-4	.	.	TGTGCCAGCAGCCAGGACGGTGCAACTAATGAAAAACTGTTTTTT	CASSQDGATNEKLFF
TRBV4-1	TRBJ1-2	.	.	TGCGCCAGCAGCCAAGATGTTCGTTGGGGCGGCTACTATGGCTACACCTTC	CASSQDVRWGGYYGYTF
TRBV6-5	TRBJ2-7	.	.	TGTGCCAGCAGTTACCGGGGGGCCAACGAGCAGTACTTC	CASSYRGANEQYF
TRBV2	TRBJ1-1	few	.	TGTGCCAGCACCCCAGAGAGGGGCACTGAAGCTTTCTTT	CASTPERGTEAFF
TRBV10-3	TRBJ1-6	few	.	TGTGCCATCAGTGAGTCGAAGGTAGGGGATTCACCCCTCCACTTT	CAISESKVGDSPLHF
TRBV29-1	TRBJ2-3	.	.	TGCAGCGTTGAAGATTATACGCAGTATTTT	CSVEDYTQYF
TRBV6-2/TRBV6-3	TRBJ1-2	.	.	TGTGCCATCACGCCGTCCAGGCAGAGTCCTGCTTCGGGTGGCTACACCTTC	CAITPSRQSPASGGYTF
TRBV7-4	TRBJ1-5	few	.	TGTGCCAGCAGCCCGGTGGGGGGCAATCAGCCCCAGCATTTT	CASSPVGGNQPQHF
TRBV5-6	TRBJ2-3	.	TRBD2	TGTGCCAGCAGCTACTTAGCGGGAGGAGGAACAGATACGCAGTATTTT	CASSYLAGGGTDTQYF
TRBV7-2	TRBJ2-5	.	TRBD2	TGTGCCAGCAGCTTAATGAGCGGGACCCAAGAGACCCAGTACTTC	CASSLMSGTQETQYF
TRBV7-2	TRBJ2-1	few	.	TGTGCCAGCAGCGTAGATGCCAGCTCCTACAATGAGCAGTTCTTC	CASSVDASSYNEQFF
TRBV10-1	TRBJ2-5	few	TRBD2	TGCGCCAGCAGTGACTTAGCGGGAGGGTTGAAGACCCAGTACTTC	CASSDLAGGLKTQYF
TRBV7-2	TRBJ2-1	many	TRBD2	TGTGCCAGCAGCTTAGGGGCGGGAGCGGGTTACAATGAGCAGTTCTTC	CASSLGAGAGYNEQFF
TRBV20-1	TRBJ2-1	.	TRBD2	TGCAGTGCTACTAGCGGGAGGGTTACCTCCTACAATGAGCAGTTCTTC	CSATSGRVTSYNEQFF
TRBV11-2	TRBJ2-7	few	TRBD1	TGTGCCAGCAGCGGGCGACAGGGGCTATACGAGCAGTACTTC	CASSGRQGLYEQYF
TRBV11-1	TRBJ1-5	few	.	TGTGCCAGCACTCCAGTGGAGGGGGGCAGGCAGCCCCAGCATTTT	CASTPVEGGRQPQHF
TRBV7-8	TRBJ2-5	.	.	TGTGCCAGCAGCTTAGGCCGGGTCCTTCGGGAGACCCAGTACTTC	CASSLGRVLRETQYF
TRBV12-3/TRBV12-4	TRBJ1-5	.	TRBD1	TGTGCCAGCAGTGAAGACAGGGCTGGGCCCCAGCATTTT	CASSEDRAGPQHF
TRBV7-2	TRBJ1-2	many	TRBD1	TGTGCCAGCACCACGACAGGGGAGGGCTACACCTTC	CASTTTGEGYTF
TRBV10-3	TRBJ2-1	few	.	TGTGCCATCAGTGACAGGGACCAGTACAATGAGCAGTTCTTC	CAISDRDQYNEQFF
TRBV6-5	TRBJ1-1	few	.	TGTGCCAGCAGCCGAACAGAAGGGAGTGAAGCTTTCTTT	CASSRTEGSEAFF
TRBV7-8	TRBJ2-1	few	TRBD2	TGTGCCAGCAGCTTACGTAGCGGGGTTTCTGAGCAGTTCTTC	CASSLRSGVSEQFF
TRBV7-2	TRBJ2-5	many	.	TGTGCCAGCAGCTTAGGACAGGCCCAAGAGACCCAGTACTTC	CASSLGQAQETQYF
TRBV4-1	TRBJ2-1	few	.	TGCGCCAGCAGCCAGGAGGGCTCGAGCTCCTACAATGAGCAGTTCTTC	CASSQEGSSSYNEQFF
TRBV7-9	TRBJ1-2	.	.	TGTGCCAGCAGCCGCCTGAAGGGGGAGAACTATGGCTACACCTTC	CASSRLKGENYGYTF
TRBV12-3/TRBV12-4	TRBJ1-5	few	.	TGTGCCAGCAGGGGGACCCTCAATCAGCCCCAGCATTTT	CASRGTLNQPQHF
TRBV25-1	TRBJ2-1	few	TRBD1	TGTGCCAGCAGTGAACCCCGACAGGGGGATACTGAGCAGTTCTTC	CASSEPRQGDTEQFF